The 17 T cell receptor beta chains below were found in one sample sequenced in a study of blood T cell repertoires in COVID-19. The data were produced by immunoSEQ multiplex PCR, yet TCRdb's version contains in-frame clones alone and is incomplete. The sample includes about 200,000 clones, 75% to 90% seen only once; the top ten take 1.2%. The sample comprised PBMCs or T cells enriched from blood (not recorded which). The source is a man in his thirties or forties who had recovered from COVID-19.

The chain links TRBV5-6 to TRBJ2-5; D remains ambiguous. The CDR3 length is 13 residues. The V end lost 0 bases, the J end lost 5 bases, and 8 bases lay between the germline ends. In germline, CDR1 is SGHDT, CDR2 YYEEEE. This chain's CDR3 is CASSLDGSETQYF. As DNA, the CDR3 is TGTGCCAGCAGCTTGGACGGGTCTGAGACCCAGTACTTC.

The gene calls are TRBV3-1 (or the pseudogene TRBV3-2) and TRBJ1-4; D might be TRBD1 (6 bases). V was cut by 0 bases and J by 2 bases, with 13 bases left in between. From germline, CDR1 is LGHDT and CDR2 YNNKEL (reference sequence). The CDR3 has 17 amino acids. The CDR3 nucleotides read TGTGCCAGCAGCCAAGATCTCTGGGGGCGGACTAATGAAAAACTGTTTTTT. It codes for CASSQDLWGRTNEKLFF.

The chain combines TRBV7-9 with TRBJ1-1; D possibly corresponds to TRBD1 (6 bases). Germline assignment: CDR1 SEHNR and CDR2 FQNEAQ (reference sequence). V lost 2 bases and J lost 8, with 15 bases in between. The CDR3 runs to 14 residues. The CDR3 loop reads CASSLKQGGEEAFF. CDR3 nucleotides: TGTGCCAGCAGCTTAAAACAGGGTGGCGAGGAAGCTTTCTTT.

The rearrangement joins TRBV7-9 to TRBJ2-1, with 9 positions matching TRBD1. Germline trimming cut 5 bases from V and 10 bases from J; bases unmatched to any gene: 9. The length of the CDR3 is 14 residues. The germline gives CDR1 SEHNR, CDR2 FQNEAQ (reference sequence). The CDR3 DNA sequence: TGTGCCAGCAGCGAGGACAGGGGAAAGGGCGAGCAGTTCTTC. Protein product: CASSEDRGKGEQFF.

The chain uses TRBV19 and TRBJ2-2; 8 nucleotides agree with TRBD1. The CDR3 sequence is 16 residues long. Germline CDR1 reads LNHDA; CDR2 reads SQIVND (reference sequence). J gave up 6 bases and V 4 bases, and 10 bases lay outside the gene matches. The CDR3: CASSTRAGGLSGELFF. CDR3 nucleotides: TGTGCCAGTAGTACCCGGGCAGGGGGCTTGTCCGGGGAGCTGTTTTTT.

This clone appeared a few times. The V gene is TRBV5-6, the J gene TRBJ1-6; D unresolved. The CDR3 has 18 residues. Germline-derived CDR1 and CDR2 are SGHDT and YYEEEE. Trimming stripped 6 bases from V and 5 bases from J, with 24 bases between. CDR3 region: CASKRWPKAAPDNSPLHF. In nucleotides, the CDR3 is TGTGCCAGCAAGCGTTGGCCGAAGGCGGCTCCTGATAATTCACCCCTCCACTTT.

The chain is built from TRBV24-1 and TRBJ2-7; 10 nucleotides align to TRBD1. Germline CDR1 KGHDR, CDR2 SFDVKD. Trimming removed 3 bases from V and 5 bases from J; junction bases left unmatched: 6. The CDR3 totals 15 residues. For the CDR3, the DNA is TGTGCCACCAGTGATGGCGGGACAGGGGTCGACGAGCAGTACTTC. As protein: CATSDGGTGVDEQYF.

The CDR3 DNA sequence: TGTGCCAGCAGCCAAGGCGGCGGGGGGAATAATGAGCAGTTCTTC. Residues: CASSQGGGGNNEQFF. V usage is TRBV3-1 (or the pseudogene TRBV3-2) and J usage is TRBJ2-1; 8 nucleotides agree with TRBD2. Germline CDR1 reads LGHDT; CDR2 reads YNNKEL (reference sequence). The ends lost 1 base at V and 7 bases at J; junction bases unmatched: 6. This CDR3 is built from 15 residues.

The rearrangement joins TRBV28 to TRBJ1-5; unclear D gene. Germline V lookup: CDR1 MDHEN, CDR2 SYDVKM. Between the trimmed V and J ends, which lost 4 bases and 10 bases, there was a span of 11 bases. The CDR3 contains 12 residues. CDR3 sequence: CASSSPTHPQHF. The CDR3 bases are TGTGCCAGCAGTTCTCCAACTCATCCCCAGCATTTT.

The CDR3 loop reads CARLPKRSRYGYTF. In DNA, the CDR3 is TGTGCCAGGTTACCCAAGAGGTCGCGGTATGGCTACACCTTC. This chain joins TRBV19 and TRBJ1-2; D not certain. This CDR3 has 14 residues. Germline CDR1 LNHDA, CDR2 SQIVND (reference sequence). V gave up 9 bases and J gave up 5 bases, with 19 bases separating them.

This clone has a handful of counts. The rearrangement links TRBV10-2 to TRBJ2-7; D is perhaps TRBD2 (6 bases). The CDR3 is made up of 13 amino acids. Trimming removed 8 bases at V and 3 bases at J, with 14 bases between. From germline, CDR1 is WSHSY and CDR2 SAAADI. The DNA for the CDR3 is TGCGCCAGCCAGGGAGGTGTAAGCTACGAGCAGTACTTC. Amino acid sequence: CASQGGVSYEQYF.

The V gene is TRBV5-4, the J gene TRBJ2-6; D gene unclear. Germline V gene lookup returns CDR1 SGHNT and CDR2 YYREEE (reference sequence). The CDR3 is 14 residues long. V shed 2 bases and J shed 1 base, with 4 bases lying between them. CDR3 loop: CASSFFSGANVLTF. For the CDR3, the DNA is TGTGCCAGCAGCTTCTTTTCTGGGGCCAACGTCCTGACTTTC.

The chain recombines TRBV5-1 with TRBJ1-1, with 11 bases lining up with TRBD1. CDR3 length: 14 residues. Germline-derived CDR1 and CDR2 are SGHRS and YFSETQ. V dropped 3 bases and J dropped 6; count of bases not matched to a gene: 4. This chain's CDR3 is CASSSGDRGSEAFF. Written as DNA, the CDR3 is TGCGCCAGCAGCTCAGGGGACAGGGGGTCTGAAGCTTTCTTT.

The CDR3 loop is CASSLKPGELFF. In DNA form, the CDR3 reads TGTGCCAGCAGCTTAAAGCCCGGGGAGCTGTTTTTT. The chain joins TRBV7-9 to TRBJ2-2; D remains ambiguous. Trimming shortened V by 2 bases and J by 6 bases, and 4 bases separated the two germline ends. The CDR3 is made up of 12 amino acids. CDR1 SEHNR and CDR2 FQNEAQ come from the germline V gene (reference sequence).

V is TRBV5-1 and J is TRBJ2-2, with 7 bases lining up with TRBD2. Germline CDR1 and CDR2: SGHRS and YFSETQ. Trimming at V came to 3 bases and at J to 0 bases, leaving 2 bases not matched to a gene. This CDR3 spans 15 amino acids. CDR3 DNA sequence: TGCGCCAGCAGCTACGGGGGGACGAACACCGGGGAGCTGTTTTTT. Encoded protein: CASSYGGTNTGELFF.

The CDR3 loop reads CASSLIAGGEDEAFF. CDR3 coding DNA: TGTGCCAGCAGTTTAATTGCAGGGGGCGAGGATGAAGCTTTCTTT. This sequence joins TRBV28 and TRBJ1-1; 8 nucleotides agree with TRBD1. Germline V gene data show CDR1 as MDHEN and CDR2 as SYDVKM. The CDR3 has 15 residues. J lost 7 bases, V lost 2 bases, and 9 bases had no gene match.

This sequence joins TRBV20-1 and TRBJ2-5; 7 bases fit TRBD2. Germline trimming cut 3 bases from V and 2 bases from J; bases unmatched to any gene: 12. Germline CDR1 is DFQATT and CDR2 is SNEGSKA (reference sequence). The CDR3 contains 16 residues. The CDR3 nucleotides read TGCAGTGCTAGTACGGTGTCGGGAGGACGGCAAGAGACCCAGTACTTC. Its protein product is CSASTVSGGRQETQYF.